One and the same sample provided the 28 T cell receptor beta chains below, sequenced in a study of technical replicates of blood from a handful of donors. The table came from immunoSEQ multiplex PCR; TCRdb's copy has only in-frame clones and leaves some out. The top ten clones hold 0.39% of a sample with fewer than 90,000 clones, about 94% of them seen once. What was sequenced was T cells isolated from PBMCs. Receptors originate from a human donor in good health.

The chain has TRBV7-2 and TRBJ1-2, with TRBD1 matching 10 bases. The CDR3 has 13 amino acids. Per germline, CDR1 SGHTA and CDR2 FQGNSA. With 4 bases clipped from V and 7 bases from J, the junction kept 3 bases outside the gene matches. CDR3 loop: CASSSGQGTGYTF. Here the CDR3 DNA reads TGTGCCAGCAGCTCGGGACAGGGGACTGGCTACACCTTC. The full variable domain, its missing parts supplied by reference TRBV7-2 and TRBJ1-2, is GAGVSQSPSNKVTEKGKDVELRCDPISGHTALYWYRQSLGQGLEFLIYFQGNSAPDKSGLPSDRFSAERTGGSVSTLTIQRTQQEDSAVYLCASSSGQGTGYTFGSGTRLTVV.

Only one count was recorded for this clone. The chain joins TRBV2 to TRBJ2-5; no clear D. Trimming shortened V by 6 bases and J by 5 bases, and 13 bases separated the two germline ends. This CDR3 comprises 13 residues. Germline values: CDR1 SNHLY, CDR2 FYNNEI. In DNA, the CDR3 is TGTGCCAGCAGGGAACCACTTTCGGAGACCCAGTACTTC. Its protein is CASREPLSETQYF.

The V gene is TRBV6-5, the J gene TRBJ2-1; 8 bases are a match to TRBD2. V lost 0 bases and J lost 9; bases outside the gene matches: 7. The CDR3 has 15 residues. Germline V gene data show CDR1 as MNHEY and CDR2 as SVGAGI. The CDR3 DNA follows: TGTGCCAGCAGTTACTCGAGGAGCGGGAGCGTTGAGCAGTTCTTC. Its translation is CASSYSRSGSVEQFF.

V gene TRBV27 combines with J gene TRBJ1-1; tentative D call: TRBD1 (6 bases). The CDR3 loop spans 14 amino acids. V was cut by 6 bases and J by 7 bases, with 18 bases left in between. The germline gives CDR1 MNHEY, CDR2 SMNVEV (reference sequence). The CDR3 sequence: CASSLDSLAFEAFF. CDR3 bases: TGTGCCAGCAGCTTGGACAGCTTAGCTTTTGAAGCTTTCTTT.

The genes are TRBV5-6 and TRBJ2-5; the D is unclear. V was cut by 4 bases and J by 2 bases, with 15 bases left in between. The CDR3 runs to 15 residues. Germline CDR1 SGHDT, CDR2 YYEEEE. The CDR3 DNA is TGTGCCAGCAGCCCCCGATTAACTACGCAAGAGACCCAGTACTTC. It yields the protein CASSPRLTTQETQYF.

The chain employs TRBV7-9 and TRBJ1-4; no definite D call. The CDR3 totals 14 residues. Per germline, CDR1 SEHNR and CDR2 FQNEAQ (reference sequence). V shed 8 bases and J shed 3 bases, with 13 bases lying between them. CDR3 protein: CASEPSFANEKLFF. The CDR3 DNA reads TGTGCCAGCGAACCGAGTTTTGCTAATGAAAAACTGTTTTTT.

This chain links TRBV19 with TRBJ1-3, with 7 bases that match TRBD1. The V gene end was trimmed by 3 bases and the J gene end by 2 bases; junction bases not matched to a gene: 7. CDR3 length: 16 amino acids. Looked up from germline, CDR1 is LNHDA and CDR2 is SQIVND (reference sequence). CDR3 nucleotide sequence: TGTGCCAGTAGTATCAGACAGGGAGAGGCTGGAAACACCATATATTTT. Amino acids: CASSIRQGEAGNTIYF.

This clone has just one count. The V call is TRBV6-5, the J call TRBJ2-7, with a weak D call TRBD1 (6 bases). CDR3 length equals 14 residues. V lost 2 bases to trimming and J lost 9 bases, with 17 bases between them. Germline CDR1 MNHEY, CDR2 SVGAGI. CDR3 residues: CASSYRGQRVRQYF. DNA for the CDR3: TGTGCCAGCAGTTACCGAGGACAGAGGGTTCGGCAGTACTTC.

V usage is TRBV6-1 and J usage is TRBJ2-7, with D possibly being TRBD2 (5 bases). The CDR3 is 14 amino acids. V was pared by 3 bases and J by 4 bases, with 13 bases between. Germline assignment: CDR1 MNHNS and CDR2 SASEGT. The CDR3 DNA reads as TGTGCCAGCAGTGATTTTCACGGAGGATACGAGCAGTACTTC. Encoded protein: CASSDFHGGYEQYF.

This sequence joins TRBV19 and TRBJ2-7, with 10 bases lining up with TRBD2. Looked up from germline, CDR1 is LNHDA and CDR2 is SQIVND (reference sequence). CDR3 size: 14 residues. Trimming at V came to 5 bases and at J to 2 bases, leaving 3 bases not matched to a gene. The CDR3, as DNA: TGTGCCAGTAGTCGTCTAGCGGGGGCCTACGAGCAGTACTTC. Protein: CASSRLAGAYEQYF.

This clone was detected a few times. V is TRBV15 and J is TRBJ1-5, with 7 bases lining up with TRBD1. Germline-derived CDR1 and CDR2 are LNHNV and YYDKDF (reference sequence). The CDR3 is made up of 14 amino acids. J lost 4 bases, V lost 5 bases, and 5 bases had no gene match. CDR3 in amino acids: CATSVGQPNQPQHF. For the CDR3, the DNA is TGTGCCACCAGCGTGGGACAGCCTAATCAGCCCCAGCATTTT.

The rearrangement joins TRBV7-9 to TRBJ1-2, with TRBD1 as a possible D gene (6 bases). The CDR3 has 14 residues. Germline CDR1 and CDR2: SEHNR and FQNEAQ (reference sequence). The germline V and J ends were trimmed by 5 bases and 4 bases, with 14 bases remaining between them. Here the CDR3 DNA reads TGTGCCAGCAGCGTGGACAGTCTCTCCTATGGCTACACCTTC. Amino acids: CASSVDSLSYGYTF.

The chain employs TRBV28 and TRBJ2-7, with 11 positions matching TRBD1. Germline V gene lookup returns CDR1 MDHEN and CDR2 SYDVKM. CDR3 size: 14 residues. Unmatched junction bases numbered 3, after V lost 6 bases and J lost 2 bases. The CDR3 DNA reads as TGTGCCAGCAGACCGGGACAGGGGGCCTACGAGCAGTACTTC. It encodes CASRPGQGAYEQYF.

The chain employs TRBV28 and TRBJ1-3, with unresolved D. Germline CDR1 MDHEN, CDR2 SYDVKM. The length of the CDR3 is 14 residues. Trimming shortened V by 5 bases and J by 0 bases, and 8 bases separated the two germline ends. Written as DNA, the CDR3 is TGTGCCAGCAGTAATCACGGCTCTGGAAACACCATATATTTT. This encodes CASSNHGSGNTIYF.

This sequence joins TRBV29-1 and TRBJ1-3; the D gene is possibly TRBD1 (6 bases). This CDR3 is built from 12 residues. In germline, CDR1 is SQVTM, CDR2 ANQGSEA. V shed 7 bases and J shed 3 bases, with 10 bases lying between them. CDR3 sequence: CSAGTFGNTIYF. CDR3 bases: TGCAGCGCTGGGACATTTGGAAACACCATATATTTT.

The genes are TRBV6-6 and TRBJ1-2; a possible D gene is TRBD1 (6 bases). The CDR3 runs to 13 residues. The germline CDR1 and CDR2 sequences are MNHNY and SVGAGI (reference sequence). Trimming stripped 2 bases from V and 5 bases from J, with 9 bases between. This chain's CDR3 is CASSYEQGYGYTF. The CDR3 bases are TGTGCCAGCAGTTACGAGCAGGGGTATGGCTACACCTTC.

This chain joins TRBV28 and TRBJ2-3, with D possibly TRBD1 on 6 matching bases. The CDR3 length is 15 residues. Germline CDR1 reads MDHEN; CDR2 reads SYDVKM. V lost 3 bases to trimming and J lost 3 bases, with 13 bases between them. CDR3 coding DNA: TGTGCCAGCAGTTTGACAGGCCTTGCAACAGATACGCAGTATTTT. It codes for CASSLTGLATDTQYF.

The V call is TRBV5-4, the J call TRBJ2-3, with 7 bases fitting TRBD2. Unmatched junction bases numbered 3, after V lost 0 bases and J lost 2 bases. Germline CDR1 reads SGHNT; CDR2 reads YYREEE (reference sequence). The CDR3 totals 15 residues. DNA for the CDR3: TGTGCCAGCAGCTTGGGGGCGGGAGACACAGATACGCAGTATTTT. It codes for CASSLGAGDTDTQYF.

This chain connects TRBV30 to TRBJ2-3; 9 positions match TRBD2. Germline loops: CDR1 GTSNPN, CDR2 SVGIG (reference sequence). The CDR3 runs to 16 residues. With V trimmed by 2 bases and J by 0 bases, 6 bases remained unmatched. The CDR3 DNA is TGTGCCTGGAGTCGACGACTAGCGGTTAGCACAGATACGCAGTATTTT. This encodes CAWSRRLAVSTDTQYF.

The rearrangement uses TRBV9 and TRBJ1-3; unclear D gene. The V end lost 0 bases, the J end lost 2 bases, and 6 bases lay between the germline ends. Germline CDR1 reads SGDLS; CDR2 reads YYNGEE. The CDR3 spans 14 residues. Written as DNA, the CDR3 is TGTGCCAGCAGCGTAGACAGTCCTGGAAACACCATATATTTT. Translation: CASSVDSPGNTIYF.

The chain links TRBV13 to TRBJ2-1, with 8 nucleotides matching TRBD1. V was pared by 4 bases and J by 5 bases, with 10 bases of the junction left unmatched. The CDR3 is 16 amino acids. Germline CDR1 and CDR2: PRHDT and FYEKMQ (reference sequence). CDR3 bases: TGTGCCAGCAGCTCTCGAGGGACAGGAATTAACAATGAGCAGTTCTTC. Translated: CASSSRGTGINNEQFF.

This rearrangement joins TRBV25-1 to TRBJ2-3, with a tentative D call TRBD2 (5 bases). The germline V and J ends were trimmed by 0 bases and 5 bases, with 12 bases remaining between them. Germline loops: CDR1 MGHDK, CDR2 SYGVNS. This CDR3 is built from 15 residues. CDR3 nucleotide sequence: TGTGCCAGCAGTGAATATGGTGACGGAGGAGATACGCAGTATTTT. It yields the protein CASSEYGDGGDTQYF.

This chain uses TRBV5-1 with TRBJ2-7; D perhaps matches TRBD1 (6 bases). Germline CDR1 reads SGHRS; CDR2 reads YFSETQ. Trimming stripped 3 bases from V and 5 bases from J, with 15 bases between. The CDR3 loop spans 14 amino acids. The CDR3 here is CASSYRDLLNEQYF. The CDR3 DNA is TGCGCCAGCAGCTACAGGGACCTCTTAAACGAGCAGTACTTC.

This sequence joins TRBV29-1 and TRBJ2-2; possibly TRBD2 for D (5 bases). CDR1 and CDR2 from the germline V gene are SQVTM and ANQGSEA. V gave up 4 bases and J gave up 6 bases, with 9 bases separating them. This CDR3 spans 12 amino acids. As DNA, the CDR3 is TGCAGCGTTGTAGCTAGCCCCGGGGAGCTGTTTTTT. Protein product: CSVVASPGELFF.

The CDR3 sequence is CASSLGRQGTTEAFF. CDR3 coding DNA: TGTGCCAGCAGCTTAGGAAGACAGGGGACCACTGAAGCTTTCTTT. V usage is TRBV11-2 and J usage is TRBJ1-1; 8 nucleotides align to TRBD1. CDR1 and CDR2 from the germline V gene are SGHAT and FQNNGV. V trimming: 1 base; J trimming: 4 bases; junction bases outside the gene matches: 5. The CDR3 is 15 amino acids. The full variable domain, with the rest looked up from reference TRBV11-2 and TRBJ1-1, is EAGVAQSPRYKIIEKRQSVAFWCNPISGHATLYWYQQILGQGPKLLIQFQNNGVVDDSQLPKDRFSAERLKGVDSTLKIQPAKLEDSAVYLCASSLGRQGTTEAFFGQGTRLTVV.

The V gene is TRBV5-4, the J gene TRBJ2-5, with D possibly being TRBD2 (7 bases). The V and J ends lost 3 bases and 2 bases respectively, with 14 bases between them. The CDR3 spans 15 residues. Germline V CDR1 and CDR2: SGHNT, YYREEE (reference sequence). Here the CDR3 reads CASSSRGGGQETQYF. The CDR3 bases are TGTGCCAGCAGCTCCAGGGGAGGGGGTCAAGAGACCCAGTACTTC.

The rearrangement joins TRBV25-1 to TRBJ1-2, with TRBD1 identical over 7 bases. V lost 7 bases, J lost 7 bases, and 3 bases stayed unmatched. The CDR3 extends over 11 amino acids. In germline, CDR1 is MGHDK, CDR2 SYGVNS. The CDR3 loop is CASKGAPGYTF. The CDR3 bases are TGTGCCAGCAAGGGGGCCCCTGGCTACACCTTC.

V gene TRBV20-1 combines with J gene TRBJ2-1; D may be TRBD1 (5 bases). CDR1 DFQATT and CDR2 SNEGSKA come from the germline V gene (reference sequence). Trimming shortened V by 3 bases and J by 9 bases, and 6 bases separated the two germline ends. This CDR3 comprises 10 residues. The CDR3 coding sequence is TGCAGTGCTAGTAGGGGTGAGCAGTTCTTC. Protein: CSASRGEQFF.